The 31 T cell receptor beta chains in this list originate from one sample, sequenced in a study of identical twins. TCRdb redid the calling of the 5' RACE reads with MiXCR, one entry per CDR3 protein. This table holds around 510,000 distinct CDR3 sequences, around 15% found once. The sample also formed part of further work on yellow fever vaccine responses in identical twins.

Specimen: CD4+ T cells sorted from blood. The receptor set was obtained from a woman aged 18-35 years in good health.

The gene calls are TRBV20-1 and TRBJ2-2; D is undetermined. This CDR3 comprises 15 residues. Trimming stripped 4 bases from V and 4 bases from J, with 16 bases between. Germline V gene data show CDR1 as DFQATT and CDR2 as SNEGSKA (reference sequence). CDR3 DNA: TGCAGTGCTATCTCTCCGGAACGCGGCACCGGGGAGCTGTTTTTT. This sequence encodes CSAISPERGTGELFF.

This clonotype was found a few times. The rearrangement links TRBV20-1 to TRBJ2-7; 9 positions agree with TRBD1. The CDR3 is 15 residues long. The germline V gene encodes CDR1 DFQATT and CDR2 SNEGSKA (reference sequence). V lost 2 bases and J lost 0; bases outside the gene matches: 5. The DNA for the CDR3 is TGCAGTGCTAGAACCGGGACAGGGAGCTCCTACGAGCAGTACTTC. It specifies CSARTGTGSSYEQYF.

The J gene is TRBJ2-2, the V gene TRBV12-3 or TRBV12-4; no definite D call. Trimming removed 7 bases from V and 1 base from J, with 4 bases in between. The CDR3 totals 12 residues. The CDR3 spells CASNLNTGELFF. CDR3 coding DNA: TGTGCCAGCAACTTGAACACCGGGGAGCTGTTTTTT.

This clonotype was counted ten times or more. Written as DNA, the CDR3 is TGTGCCAGCAGCTTATCTCCGATCCGAGGTTTGACGCAGTATTTT. It is translated as CASSLSPIRGLTQYF. This chain links TRBV7-2 with TRBJ2-3; D not resolved. The V end lost 2 bases, the J end lost 9 bases, and 18 bases lay between the germline ends. CDR3 length equals 15 residues. Per the germline V gene, CDR1 is SGHTA and CDR2 is FQGNSA. Looking up the rest from reference TRBV7-2 and TRBJ2-3 gives the full variable domain: GAGVSQSPSNKVTEKGKDVELRCDPISGHTALYWYRQSLGQGLEFLIYFQGNSAPDKSGLPSDRFSAERTGGSVSTLTIQRTQQEDSAVYLCASSLSPIRGLTQYFGPGTRLTVL.

This clonotype appeared a few times. V and J are TRBV6-4 and TRBJ2-3; D unclear. The V and J ends lost 0 bases and 2 bases respectively, with 3 bases between them. This CDR3 is 13 amino acids long. CDR1 and CDR2 from the germline V gene are MRHNA and SNTAGT. The CDR3, as DNA: TGTGCCAGCAGTGACTCGCCCACAGATACGCAGTATTTT. This codes for CASSDSPTDTQYF.

This chain joins TRBV6-1 and TRBJ2-6, with D tentatively TRBD1 (6 bases). Germline CDR1 and CDR2: MNHNS and SASEGT. V gave up 5 bases and J gave up 2 bases, with 10 bases separating them. The CDR3 extends over 15 amino acids. As DNA, the CDR3 is TGTGCCAGCAGTACACAGGGTACTGGGGCCAACGTCCTGACTTTC. Translating it yields CASSTQGTGANVLTF.

The chain employs TRBV29-1 and TRBJ2-7; TRBD1 is a possible D gene (5 bases). Germline-derived CDR1 and CDR2 are SQVTM and ANQGSEA. V was trimmed by 4 bases and J by 5 bases, leaving 15 bases between them. The CDR3 runs 13 residues. Here the CDR3 DNA reads TGCAGCGTTGCGCCTACTGGGGCTCACGAGCAGTACTTC. Translating gives CSVAPTGAHEQYF.

The genes are TRBV10-3 and TRBJ2-3, with a tentative D call TRBD2 (5 bases). Germline CDR1 and CDR2: ENHRY and SYGVKD. V was shortened by 8 bases and J by 0 bases, with 12 bases between the two germline ends. The CDR3 is made up of 14 amino acids. The CDR3 DNA follows: TGTGCCATCGGGCCCCGGGGTAGCACAGATACGCAGTATTTT. Translation gives CAIGPRGSTDTQYF.

This clonotype turned up a few times. The V call is TRBV6-1, the J call TRBJ2-1; maybe TRBD1 (6 bases). The CDR3 has 15 amino acids. The germline V gene has CDR1 MNHNS and CDR2 SASEGT. V lost 8 bases to trimming and J lost 0 bases, with 14 bases between them. The CDR3, as DNA: TGTGCCAGCGGTATTACAGGGAGCTCCTACAATGAGCAGTTCTTC. Translated: CASGITGSSYNEQFF.

This clonotype was seen many times. This chain uses TRBV3-1 with TRBJ1-2, with D perhaps TRBD1 (6 bases). The CDR3 runs to 15 residues. CDR1 is LGHDT, CDR2 YNNKEL, per germline (reference sequence). Between the trimmed V and J ends, which lost 0 bases and 5 bases, there was a span of 13 bases. This CDR3 reads CASSQDRGRLYGYTF. CDR3 nucleotides: TGTGCCAGCAGCCAAGACAGGGGACGGCTTTATGGCTACACCTTC.

V usage is TRBV11-2 and J usage is TRBJ2-1, with D perhaps TRBD1 or TRBD2 (5 bases each). CDR3 length equals 13 residues. Deletions cut 6 bases from V and 12 bases from J, with 18 bases between. CDR1 is SGHAT and CDR2 is FQNNGV in the germline V gene. In nucleotides, the CDR3 is TGTGCCAGCAGGAGCCTGCCGGGGCCCACGCAGTTCTTC. This sequence encodes CASRSLPGPTQFF.

The CDR3 DNA sequence: TGCGCCAGCAGCCAGCCCTTGGGGGGCTGGGAGACCCAGTACTTC. Translating it yields CASSQPLGGWETQYF. The chain joins TRBV5-1 to TRBJ2-5, with D perhaps being TRBD1 or TRBD2 (6 bases each). The CDR3 extends over 15 amino acids. CDR1 and CDR2 (germline): SGHRS, YFSETQ. V lost 4 bases and J lost 5, with 18 bases in between.

The V gene is TRBV18, the J gene TRBJ2-7; the match to TRBD1 covers 10 bases. Germline V gene sequence: CDR1 KGHSH, CDR2 LQKENI. Trimming cost V 6 bases and J 3 bases; bases outside gene matches: 20. The CDR3 has 19 residues. The CDR3 bases are TGTGCCAGCTCCCTCCGGGACAGGGGACCTCTCGGGGGAGTCTACGAGCAGTACTTC. Encoded protein: CASSLRDRGPLGGVYEQYF.

This clonotype was counted only a few times. The chain couples TRBV7-8 to TRBJ2-2; D may be TRBD2 (5 bases). This CDR3 has 13 amino acids. Trimming took off 4 bases at V and 7 bases at J, with 10 bases between the two ends. Germline lookup yields CDR1 SGHVS and CDR2 FQNEAQ. The CDR3 nucleotides read TGTGCCAGCAGCTCCAATAGCGACGGGGAGCTGTTTTTT. This translates into CASSSNSDGELFF.

The chain is built from TRBV20-1 and TRBJ2-3, with 9 bases that match TRBD2. Germline loops: CDR1 DFQATT, CDR2 SNEGSKA (reference sequence). J lost 4 bases, V lost 0 bases, and 17 bases had no gene match. This CDR3 is built from 19 residues. CDR3 residues: CSARDPSGRLMLAADTQYF. CDR3 nucleotides: TGCAGTGCTAGAGATCCAAGCGGGAGGCTAATGTTAGCGGCAGATACGCAGTATTTT.

V and J are TRBV28 and TRBJ1-1; the match to TRBD1 covers 8 bases. CDR1 MDHEN and CDR2 SYDVKM come from the germline V gene. The V and J ends lost 4 bases and 7 bases, in that order; junction bases with no gene match: 11. The CDR3 runs 15 residues. The CDR3 loop is CASSSPTGASGEAFF. In nucleotides, the CDR3 is TGTGCCAGCAGTTCCCCGACAGGGGCGTCCGGTGAAGCTTTCTTT.

The chain employs TRBV29-1 and TRBJ1-1; D is perhaps TRBD1 (6 bases). V lost 4 bases and J lost 7, with 16 bases in between. The CDR3 covers 13 residues. Per germline, CDR1 SQVTM and CDR2 ANQGSEA. The CDR3 DNA is TGCAGCGTTGGGATCCCGGGGGCTTTTGAAGCTTTCTTT. Encoded protein: CSVGIPGAFEAFF. Combining the CDR3 with reference TRBV29-1 and TRBJ1-1 gives the whole variable domain SAVISQKPSRDICQRGTSLTIQCQVDSQVTMMFWYRQQPGQSLTLIATANQGSEATYESGFVIDKFPISRPNLTFSTLTVSNMSPEDSSIYLCSVGIPGAFEAFFGQGTRLTVV.

The V call is TRBV16, the J call TRBJ2-1; D may be TRBD2 (7 bases). V was shortened by 1 base and J by 7 bases, with 14 bases between the two germline ends. Per germline, CDR1 KGHSY and CDR2 FQNENV. The CDR3 loop spans 15 amino acids. The CDR3 sequence: CASSQWGGPQNEQFF. The CDR3 DNA reads as TGTGCCAGCAGCCAATGGGGGGGGCCTCAGAATGAGCAGTTCTTC.

The chain couples TRBV12-3 or TRBV12-4 to TRBJ2-1; D is possibly TRBD1 or TRBD2 (5 bases each). The CDR3 is 14 residues long. Trimming cost V 8 bases and J 5 bases, with 16 bases left between them. CDR3 in DNA: TGTGCCAGCTCGGGACCCCCTGGCCACAATGAGCAGTTCTTC. It yields the protein CASSGPPGHNEQFF.

This clonotype appeared many times. This chain uses TRBV29-1 with TRBJ1-5; a possible D gene is TRBD1 (5 bases). CDR1 SQVTM and CDR2 ANQGSEA come from the germline V gene. This CDR3 is built from 13 residues. V gave up 7 bases and J gave up 2 bases, with 12 bases separating them. The CDR3 nucleotides are TGCAGCGCCCGGGACGGAGGCAATCAGCCCCAGCATTTT. Its translation is CSARDGGNQPQHF. The full variable domain, completed using reference TRBV29-1 and TRBJ1-5, is SAVISQKPSRDICQRGTSLTIQCQVDSQVTMMFWYRQQPGQSLTLIATANQGSEATYESGFVIDKFPISRPNLTFSTLTVSNMSPEDSSIYLCSARDGGNQPQHFGDGTRLSIL.

The V call is TRBV28, the J call TRBJ2-5; TRBD2 aligns across 9 bases. Germline assignment: CDR1 MDHEN and CDR2 SYDVKM. With V trimmed by 5 bases and J by 5 bases, 9 bases remained unmatched. The CDR3 has 15 amino acids. DNA of the CDR3: TGTGCCAGCAGTGATATGGGACTAGCTCTCGAGACCCAGTACTTC. This codes for CASSDMGLALETQYF.

This clonotype turned up a few times. The chain combines TRBV12-3 or TRBV12-4 with TRBJ2-5, with 8 bases matching TRBD2. Trimming cost V 4 bases and J 3 bases; bases outside gene matches: 4. This CDR3 has 14 amino acids. CDR3 sequence (DNA): TGTGCCAGCAGTTCTATAGCGGGGAAAGAGACCCAGTACTTC. It yields the protein CASSSIAGKETQYF.

V is TRBV7-8 and J is TRBJ2-7; perhaps TRBD1 as D (5 bases). Germline CDR1 SGHVS, CDR2 FQNEAQ. CDR3 length equals 14 residues. V was pared by 4 bases and J by 2 bases, with 12 bases between. CDR3 sequence: CASSSFLGAYEQYF. For the CDR3, the DNA is TGTGCCAGCAGCTCGTTCCTAGGGGCCTACGAGCAGTACTTC.

The chain recombines TRBV5-1 with TRBJ2-3; 7 nucleotides match TRBD2. Germline values: CDR1 SGHRS, CDR2 YFSETQ. V shed 4 bases and J 0 bases; nucleotides not matched to a gene: 8. The CDR3 length is 16 residues. As DNA, the CDR3 is TGCGCCAGCAGCAGACGACTAGCCGAAAGCACAGATACGCAGTATTTT. Its protein is CASSRRLAESTDTQYF.

CDR3 region: CASSPQAVLVVGPLNEQFF. CDR3 sequence (DNA): TGTGCCAGCAGCCCACAAGCGGTGTTGGTGGTGGGACCCTTAAATGAGCAGTTCTTC. This chain joins TRBV3-1 and TRBJ2-1; D may match TRBD1 or TRBD2 (5 bases each). The CDR3 covers 19 residues. Germline CDR1 reads LGHDT; CDR2 reads YNNKEL (reference sequence). V lost 4 bases to trimming and J lost 7 bases, with 29 bases between them.

This clonotype was seen a handful of times. The chain has TRBV18 and TRBJ1-1; possible D gene TRBD1, 5 bases. The length of the CDR3 is 15 residues. V was shortened by 3 bases and J by 0 bases, with 11 bases between the two germline ends. Germline assignment: CDR1 KGHSH and CDR2 LQKENI. The CDR3 DNA reads as TGTGCCAGCTCACCCACAGGTAGTATGAACACTGAAGCTTTCTTT. Translated: CASSPTGSMNTEAFF.

The V gene is TRBV6-1, the J gene TRBJ2-7; D possibly matches TRBD1 or TRBD2 (5 bases each). The CDR3 runs to 14 residues. The V gene lost 5 bases and the J gene lost 2 bases, with 13 bases spanning the gap. The V gene's germline CDR1 is MNHNS and CDR2 SASEGT. This chain's CDR3 is CASSPTGPAYEQYF. The CDR3 bases are TGTGCCAGCAGTCCAACGGGACCAGCCTACGAGCAGTACTTC.

This clonotype was seen many times. The CDR3 nucleotides read TGCGCCAGCAGCCCGCAGGTCCACTCTGGAAACACCATATATTTT. It is translated as CASSPQVHSGNTIYF. J is TRBJ1-3 and V is TRBV4-3; D is ambiguous. The germline gives CDR1 LGHNA, CDR2 YSLEER. Trimming left V 4 bases short and J 0 bases short, with 10 bases between. The CDR3 covers 15 residues.

The V and J genes are TRBV7-2 and TRBJ2-4; TRBD1 matches 8 bases. The CDR3 consists of 17 residues. After removal of 2 bases from V and 2 bases from J, the junction contained 8 bases not matched to a gene. The germline gives CDR1 SGHTA, CDR2 FQGNSA. CDR3 sequence: CASSLLPGDRPKNIQYF. CDR3 DNA sequence: TGTGCCAGCAGCTTACTTCCAGGGGACAGGCCCAAAAACATTCAGTACTTC.

The J gene is TRBJ2-2, the V gene TRBV6-1; D ambiguous. Per the germline V gene, CDR1 is MNHNS and CDR2 is SASEGT. V dropped 4 bases and J dropped 4 bases, with 10 bases sitting between them. CDR3 size: 14 residues. The CDR3: CASSASWFTGELFF. Here the CDR3 DNA reads TGTGCCAGCAGTGCGAGCTGGTTCACCGGGGAGCTGTTTTTT.

This clonotype was detected once. Possible read error: a much larger clone is one base away. The J gene is TRBJ2-5, the V gene TRBV12-3 or TRBV12-4; D is unresolved. The CDR3 is 12 residues long. The CDR3 sequence is CASSLGPETKYF. CDR3 coding DNA: TGTGCCAGCAGTTTGGGTCCTGAGACCAAGTACTTC.